The 8 T cell receptor beta chains reported below all come from one sample, sequenced in a study of low-dose radiotherapy and immunotherapy resistance in tumors. Time point defined: before trial treatment. First-strand cDNA used TRAV- and TRBV-specific primers, covering alpha and beta chains. TCR amplification involved 20 PCR cycles with a constant-region primer and V-primer adapter. TCRdb independently ran MiXCR on the reads; one entry per CDR3 protein. The sample lists around 90,000 distinct CDR3 sequences, approximately 17% occurring once. Source: PBMCs, taken before treatment. Receptors originate from a male donor with prostate cancer.

This clonotype was seen many times. One junction end does not reproduce the germline sequence, and a read error may be involved. The chain recombines TRBV4-1 with TRBJ2-6, with unresolved D. CDR1 and CDR2 from the germline V gene are MGHRA and YSYEKL. This CDR3 has 15 amino acids. The CDR3 region has the DNA TGCGCCAGCAGCCCAGGTCCCTCTGTGGCCAACGTCCTGACTTTC. Protein: CASSPGPSVANVLTF.

This clonotype was detected ten times or more. The J gene is TRBJ2-7, the V gene TRBV7-9; TRBD2 aligns across 13 bases. V lost 5 bases to trimming and J lost 2 bases; unmatched junction nucleotides: 9. CDR3 length equals 17 residues. Germline-derived CDR1 and CDR2 are SEHNR and FQNEAQ (reference sequence). The CDR3 spells CASSRRGLAGATYEQYF. Here the CDR3 DNA reads TGTGCCAGCAGCCGACGTGGACTAGCGGGGGCAACCTACGAGCAGTACTTC.

Ten or more counts support this clonotype. The rearrangement links TRBV7-2 to TRBJ2-7; TRBD2 matches at 8 bases. In germline, CDR1 is SGHTA, CDR2 FQGNSA. The junction had 10 bases not matched to a gene; V was cut back by 0 bases and J by 6 bases. This CDR3 contains 16 residues. This CDR3 is CASSLAPSGGPAEQYF. The CDR3 DNA follows: TGTGCCAGCAGCTTAGCGCCAAGCGGGGGCCCAGCCGAGCAGTACTTC.

Remarks on this clonotype: The DNA is omitted, as the CDR3 cannot be located on it reliably, and the CDR3 follows TCRdb's listing. The V and J genes are TRBV6-1 and TRBJ2-2; TRBD1 is the table's D call, not checked against the DNA. CDR1 and CDR2 (germline): MNHNS, SASEGT. 16 amino acids form the CDR3, both terminal residues included. The CDR3 loop is CASSAQGVSTGELFFF.

This clonotype was recorded at least ten times. In nucleotides, the CDR3 is TGTGCCAGCAGCTTGGGTAGCGGGGGGAGCACCGGGGAGCTGTTTTTT. Amino acid sequence: CASSLGSGGSTGELFF. The chain uses TRBV7-2 and TRBJ2-2; 10 bases fit TRBD2. This CDR3 spans 16 amino acids. In germline, CDR1 is SGHTA, CDR2 FQGNSA. Germline trimming cut 3 bases from V and 4 bases from J; bases unmatched to any gene: 5.

At least ten counts were recorded for this clonotype. The chain joins TRBV19 to TRBJ1-5, with 12 bases that match TRBD1. Germline CDR1 reads LNHDA; CDR2 reads SQIVND (reference sequence). The V gene end was trimmed by 11 bases and the J gene end by 6 bases; junction bases not matched to a gene: 5. This CDR3 contains 13 residues. CDR3 DNA sequence: TGTGCCGGGGACAGGGGGCGAGGTCAGCCCCAGCATTTT. Protein product: CAGDRGRGQPQHF. Full variable domain (missing parts from reference TRBV19 and TRBJ1-5): DGGITQSPKYLFRKEGQNVTLSCEQNLNHDAMYWYRQDPGQGLRLIYYSQIVNDFQKGDIAEGYSVSREKKESFPLTVTSAQKNPTAFYLCAGDRGRGQPQHFGDGTRLSIL.

This clonotype was seen repeatedly, ten times or more. The chain couples TRBV14 to TRBJ2-1, with D maybe TRBD2 (5 bases). The CDR3 contains 16 residues. V lost 3 bases, J lost 0 bases, and 12 bases lay in between. Germline lookup yields CDR1 SGHDN and CDR2 FVKESK. The CDR3 region is CASSQRGSSSYNEQFF. CDR3 in DNA: TGTGCCAGCAGCCAGCGCGGGTCCAGCTCCTACAATGAGCAGTTCTTC.

This chain connects TRBV20-1 to TRBJ1-5, with 9 nucleotides matching TRBD1. There are 17 residues in the CDR3. V lost 6 bases and J lost 6; bases outside the gene matches: 18. The V gene's germline CDR1 is DFQATT and CDR2 SNEGSKA (reference sequence). The CDR3 sequence: CSAKLTGTGFDGQPQHF. CDR3 nucleotides: TGCAGTGCCAAGCTTACCGGGACAGGGTTTGATGGTCAGCCCCAGCATTTT.